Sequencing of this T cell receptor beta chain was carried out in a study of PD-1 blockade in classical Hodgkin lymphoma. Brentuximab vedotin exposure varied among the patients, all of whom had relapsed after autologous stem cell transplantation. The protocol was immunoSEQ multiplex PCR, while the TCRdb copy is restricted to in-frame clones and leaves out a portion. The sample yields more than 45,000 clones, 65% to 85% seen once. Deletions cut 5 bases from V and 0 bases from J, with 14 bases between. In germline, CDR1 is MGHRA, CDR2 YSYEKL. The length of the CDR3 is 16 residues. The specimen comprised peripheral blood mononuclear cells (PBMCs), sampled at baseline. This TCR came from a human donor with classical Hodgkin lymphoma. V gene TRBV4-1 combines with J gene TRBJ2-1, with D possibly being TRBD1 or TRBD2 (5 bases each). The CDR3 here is CASSSGARSSYNEQFF. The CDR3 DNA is TGCGCCAGCAGCTCCGGGGCTCGTAGCTCCTACAATGAGCAGTTCTTC.